Listed below are T cell receptor beta chains from one sample, sequenced in a study of blood T cell repertoires in COVID-19. Only in-frame clones appear in the TCRdb table, and some are missing; sequencing was by immunoSEQ multiplex PCR. The sample holds about 340,000 clones, about 86% seen once. The sequencing input was peripheral blood. These receptors all come from a man aged 30 to 45 with active or convalescent COVID-19. CDR3s include the opening cysteine and the closing phenylalanine or tryptophan. A D gene is named only where the DNA matches it firmly. Not every row has a clone size; where given, it reads once, few, many or a size class.

v_call: TRBV7-3; d_call: NA; clone_size: NA; j_call: TRBJ2-3; cdr3_nt: TGTGCCAGCAGGGCCTCTGCAGGGGATACGCAGTATTTT; cdr3_aa: CASRASAGDTQYF
v_call: TRBV18; d_call: NA; clone_size: NA; j_call: TRBJ2-1; cdr3_nt: TGTGCCAGCTCACCACTGGCTGTCTCCCACAATGAGCAGTTCTTC; cdr3_aa: CASSPLAVSHNEQFF
v_call: TRBV5-1; d_call: NA; clone_size: NA; j_call: TRBJ1-1; cdr3_nt: TGCGCCAGCAGCTTGCAGGCTCGACAAGCGAACACTGAAGCTTTCTTT; cdr3_aa: CASSLQARQANTEAFF
v_call: TRBV30; d_call: NA; clone_size: NA; j_call: TRBJ2-3; cdr3_nt: TGTGCCTGGAGTCATAGCACAGATACGCAGTATTTT; cdr3_aa: CAWSHSTDTQYF
v_call: TRBV7-6; d_call: TRBD2; clone_size: NA; j_call: TRBJ2-7; cdr3_nt: TGTGCCAGCAGCCCCCTCACTAGCGGGGGTTCCTACGAGCAGTACTTC; cdr3_aa: CASSPLTSGGSYEQYF
v_call: TRBV5-1; d_call: NA; clone_size: NA; j_call: TRBJ1-6; cdr3_nt: TGCGCCAGCAGGCCCGGGGTCGTTAATTCACCCCTCCACTTT; cdr3_aa: CASRPGVVNSPLHF
v_call: TRBV5-6; d_call: TRBD2; clone_size: NA; j_call: TRBJ2-7; cdr3_nt: TGTGCCAGCAGCTCCTGGACTAGCGGGGTGAAGTACTTC; cdr3_aa: CASSSWTSGVKYF
v_call: TRBV5-8; d_call: NA; clone_size: NA; j_call: TRBJ1-2; cdr3_nt: TGTGCCAGCAGCTTGAGGCAGGCAGCTAACTATGGCTACACCTTC; cdr3_aa: CASSLRQAANYGYTF
v_call: TRBV5-1; d_call: TRBD1; clone_size: NA; j_call: TRBJ1-1; cdr3_nt: TGCGCCAGCAGCTTGGCGGGACAGGGGAACACTGAAGCTTTCTTT; cdr3_aa: CASSLAGQGNTEAFF
v_call: TRBV7-3; d_call: NA; clone_size: NA; j_call: TRBJ2-1; cdr3_nt: TGTGCCAGCAGCTCCTTCGCCGGCAGGACTAATGAGCAGTTCTTC; cdr3_aa: CASSSFAGRTNEQFF
v_call: TRBV9; d_call: TRBD2; clone_size: NA; j_call: TRBJ2-7; cdr3_nt: TGTGCCAGCAGCTCACCCCGGACTAGCGGATCCTACGAGCAGTACTTC; cdr3_aa: CASSSPRTSGSYEQYF
v_call: TRBV5-1; d_call: NA; clone_size: NA; j_call: TRBJ2-5; cdr3_nt: TGCGCCAGCAGTCCTGACTATATTCAAGAGACCCAGTACTTC; cdr3_aa: CASSPDYIQETQYF
v_call: TRBV6-5; d_call: NA; clone_size: NA; j_call: TRBJ2-7; cdr3_nt: TGTGCCAGCAGTCCCGTTGCAGTCCCCTACGAGCAGTACTTC; cdr3_aa: CASSPVAVPYEQYF
v_call: TRBV28; d_call: TRBD1; clone_size: once; j_call: TRBJ2-7; cdr3_nt: TGTGCCACCCAGGGACAGCAAAAAGGGGAGCAGTACTTC; cdr3_aa: CATQGQQKGEQYF
v_call: TRBV5-1; d_call: TRBD2; clone_size: once; j_call: TRBJ2-7; cdr3_nt: TGCGCCAGCACACTTGGGGCTAGCGGGGGGTACGACGAGCAGTACTTC; cdr3_aa: CASTLGASGGYDEQYF
v_call: TRBV4-3; d_call: NA; clone_size: NA; j_call: TRBJ1-1; cdr3_nt: TGCGCCAGCAGCCAAGATCTGGCGCGAGGATTTGAAGCTTTCTTT; cdr3_aa: CASSQDLARGFEAFF